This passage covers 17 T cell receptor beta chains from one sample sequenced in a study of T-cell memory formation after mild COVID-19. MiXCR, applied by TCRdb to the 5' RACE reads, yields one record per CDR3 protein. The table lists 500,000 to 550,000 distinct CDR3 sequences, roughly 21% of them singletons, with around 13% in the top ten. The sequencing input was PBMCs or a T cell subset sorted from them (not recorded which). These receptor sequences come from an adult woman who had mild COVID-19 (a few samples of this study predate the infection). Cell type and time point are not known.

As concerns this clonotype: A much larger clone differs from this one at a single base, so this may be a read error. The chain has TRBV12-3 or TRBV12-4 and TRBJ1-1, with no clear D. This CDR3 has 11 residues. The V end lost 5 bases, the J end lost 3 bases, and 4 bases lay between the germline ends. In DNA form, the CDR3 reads TGTGCCAGCAGTGCCTACACTGAAGCTTTCTTT. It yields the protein CASSAYTEAFF.

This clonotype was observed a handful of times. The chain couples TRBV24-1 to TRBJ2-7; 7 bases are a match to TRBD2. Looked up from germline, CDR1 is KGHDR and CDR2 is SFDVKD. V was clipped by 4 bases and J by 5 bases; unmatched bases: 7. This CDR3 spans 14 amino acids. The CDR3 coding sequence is TGTGCCACCAGTGAGGGGCTAGCGGCCAACGAGCAGTACTTC. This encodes CATSEGLAANEQYF.

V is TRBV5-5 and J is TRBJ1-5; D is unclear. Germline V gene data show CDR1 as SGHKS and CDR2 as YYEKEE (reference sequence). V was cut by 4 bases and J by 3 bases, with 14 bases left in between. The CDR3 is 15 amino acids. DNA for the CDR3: TGTGCCAGCAGCCCCGAGGGCAGAACCAATCAGCCCCAGCATTTT. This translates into CASSPEGRTNQPQHF.

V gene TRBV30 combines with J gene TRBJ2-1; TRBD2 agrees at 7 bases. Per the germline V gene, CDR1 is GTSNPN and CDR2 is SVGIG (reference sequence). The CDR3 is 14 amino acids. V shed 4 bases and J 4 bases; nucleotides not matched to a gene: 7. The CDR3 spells CAWTSGQLYNEQFF. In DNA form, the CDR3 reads TGTGCCTGGACTAGCGGACAACTTTACAATGAGCAGTTCTTC.

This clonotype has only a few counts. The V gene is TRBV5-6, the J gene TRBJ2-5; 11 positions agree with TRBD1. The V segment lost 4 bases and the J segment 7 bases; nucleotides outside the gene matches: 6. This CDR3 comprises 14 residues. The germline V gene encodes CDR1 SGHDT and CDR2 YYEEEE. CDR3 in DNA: TGTGCCAGCAGCGCGGACAGGGGGCTTGGGACCCAGTACTTC. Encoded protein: CASSADRGLGTQYF.

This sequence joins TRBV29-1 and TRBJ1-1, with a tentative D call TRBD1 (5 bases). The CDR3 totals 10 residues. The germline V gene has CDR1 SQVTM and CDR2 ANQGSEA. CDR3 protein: CIAGAAEAFF. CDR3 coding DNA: TGCATCGCCGGGGCGGCTGAAGCTTTCTTT.

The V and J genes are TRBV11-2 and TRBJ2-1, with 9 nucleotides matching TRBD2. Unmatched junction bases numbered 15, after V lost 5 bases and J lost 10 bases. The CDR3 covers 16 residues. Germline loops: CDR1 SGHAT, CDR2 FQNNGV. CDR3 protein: CASSPRVAGVTGEQFF. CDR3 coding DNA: TGTGCCAGCAGCCCCCGGGTAGCGGGAGTTACTGGGGAGCAGTTCTTC. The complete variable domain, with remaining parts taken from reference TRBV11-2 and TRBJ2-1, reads EAGVAQSPRYKIIEKRQSVAFWCNPISGHATLYWYQQILGQGPKLLIQFQNNGVVDDSQLPKDRFSAERLKGVDSTLKIQPAKLEDSAVYLCASSPRVAGVTGEQFFGPGTRLTVL.

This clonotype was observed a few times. The CDR3 reads CSARTETYNSPLHF. In nucleotides, the CDR3 is TGCAGTGCGCGGACAGAGACCTATAATTCACCCCTCCACTTT. This chain joins TRBV20-1 and TRBJ1-6, with D maybe TRBD1 (6 bases). This CDR3 contains 14 residues. The germline V and J ends were trimmed by 6 bases and 2 bases, with 11 bases remaining between them. CDR1 is DFQATT and CDR2 is SNEGSKA in the germline V gene (reference sequence).

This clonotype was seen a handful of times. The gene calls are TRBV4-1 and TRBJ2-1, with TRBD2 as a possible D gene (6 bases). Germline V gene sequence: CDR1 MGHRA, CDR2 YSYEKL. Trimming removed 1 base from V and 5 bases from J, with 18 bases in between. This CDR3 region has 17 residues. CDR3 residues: CASSQVNSRRVDNEQFF. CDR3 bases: TGCGCCAGCAGCCAAGTGAATTCTCGGAGGGTTGACAATGAGCAGTTCTTC.

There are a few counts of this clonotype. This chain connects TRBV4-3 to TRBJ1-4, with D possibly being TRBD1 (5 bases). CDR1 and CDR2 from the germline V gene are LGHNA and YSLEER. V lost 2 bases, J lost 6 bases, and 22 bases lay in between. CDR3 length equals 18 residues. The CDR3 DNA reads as TGCGCCAGCAGCCAACGACAGCCCCAACTCATAGATCATGAAAAACTGTTTTTT. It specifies CASSQRQPQLIDHEKLFF.

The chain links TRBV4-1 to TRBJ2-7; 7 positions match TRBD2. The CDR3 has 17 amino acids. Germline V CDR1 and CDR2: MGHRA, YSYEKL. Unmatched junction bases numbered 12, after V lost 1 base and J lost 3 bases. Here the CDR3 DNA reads TGCGCCAGCAGCCAAGCGGTGGCGGGGGTGGCGATCTACGAGCAGTACTTC. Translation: CASSQAVAGVAIYEQYF.

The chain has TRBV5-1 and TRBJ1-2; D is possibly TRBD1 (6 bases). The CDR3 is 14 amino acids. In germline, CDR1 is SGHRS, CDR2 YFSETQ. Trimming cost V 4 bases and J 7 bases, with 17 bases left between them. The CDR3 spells CASSLTDRSGGYTF. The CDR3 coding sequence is TGCGCCAGCAGCCTCACCGACAGGAGCGGTGGCTACACCTTC. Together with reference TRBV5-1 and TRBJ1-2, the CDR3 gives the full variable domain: KAGVTQTPRYLIKTRGQQVTLSCSPISGHRSVSWYQQTPGQGLQFLFEYFSETQRNKGNFPGRFSGRQFSNSRSEMNVSTLELGDSALYLCASSLTDRSGGYTFGSGTRLTVV.

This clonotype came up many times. CDR3 sequence reads: CASSEPGQGTGELFF. Written as DNA, the CDR3 is TGTGCCAGCAGTGAACCCGGACAGGGGACCGGGGAGCTGTTTTTT. The chain has TRBV25-1 and TRBJ2-2; 9 nucleotides match TRBD1. Germline CDR1 reads MGHDK; CDR2 reads SYGVNS. This CDR3 spans 15 amino acids. V was pared by 2 bases and J by 5 bases, with 3 bases of the junction left unmatched. The whole variable domain, remainder taken from reference TRBV25-1 and TRBJ2-2, is EADIYQTPRYLVIGTGKKITLECSQTMGHDKMYWYQQDPGMELHLIHYSYGVNSTEKGDLSSESTVSRIRTEHFPLTLESARPSHTSQYLCASSEPGQGTGELFFGEGSRLTVL.

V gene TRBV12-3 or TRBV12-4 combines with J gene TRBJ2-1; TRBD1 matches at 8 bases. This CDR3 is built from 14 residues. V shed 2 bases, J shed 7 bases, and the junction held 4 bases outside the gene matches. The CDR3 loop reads CASSLWTGRNEQFF. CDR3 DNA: TGTGCCAGCAGTTTATGGACAGGGAGAAATGAGCAGTTCTTC.

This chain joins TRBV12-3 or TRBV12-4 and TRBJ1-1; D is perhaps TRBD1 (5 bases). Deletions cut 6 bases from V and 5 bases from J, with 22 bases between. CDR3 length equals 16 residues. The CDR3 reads CASSSLGVGGETEAFF. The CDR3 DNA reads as TGTGCCAGCAGCTCCCTGGGGGTGGGGGGGGAAACTGAAGCTTTCTTT.

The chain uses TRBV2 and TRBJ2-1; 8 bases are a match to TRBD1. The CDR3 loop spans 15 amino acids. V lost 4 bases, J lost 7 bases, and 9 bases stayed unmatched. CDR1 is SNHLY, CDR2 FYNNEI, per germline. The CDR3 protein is CASSVRQGAWNEQFF. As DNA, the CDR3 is TGTGCCAGCAGTGTACGGCAGGGGGCTTGGAATGAGCAGTTCTTC. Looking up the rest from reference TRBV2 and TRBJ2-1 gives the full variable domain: EPEVTQTPSHQVTQMGQEVILRCVPISNHLYFYWYRQILGQKVEFLVSFYNNEISEKSEIFDDQFSVERPDGSNFTLKIRSTKLEDSAMYFCASSVRQGAWNEQFFGPGTRLTVL.

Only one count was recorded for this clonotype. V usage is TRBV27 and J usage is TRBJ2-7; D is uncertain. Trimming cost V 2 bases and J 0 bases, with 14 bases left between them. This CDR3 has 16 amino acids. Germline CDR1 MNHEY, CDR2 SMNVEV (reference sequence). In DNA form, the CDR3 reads TGTGCCAGCAGTTTACTACCCGGCCAGAGCTCCTACGAGCAGTACTTC. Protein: CASSLLPGQSSYEQYF.